The present entry profiles one T cell receptor (beta chain) with its context. The data belong to a study of blood T cell repertoires in COVID-19. Study at large: Whether acute or convalescent, the COVID-19 samples came from the United States, Italy and Spain. PBMCs, B-cell-depleted T cells, or T cells were the source of the cDNA or gDNA that made up the material.

The CDR3 is made up of 17 amino acids. Germline lookup yields CDR1 MNHEY and CDR2 SVGEGT. The ends lost 0 bases at V and 4 bases at J; junction bases unmatched: 8. Original handling: From reference gene primer amplification, estimates of nucleated cell counts were derived. Repertoires were generated with immunoSEQ multiplex PCR, while TCRdb's copy carries only in-frame clones and drops some. V and J calls and clone size are given by that table; D and trimming were obtained from the DNA. The sample lists about 78,000 clones, less than 95% seen once, with 0.8% to 1.3% in the top ten. V and J are TRBV6-2 or TRBV6-3 and TRBJ2-1; 8 bases are a match to TRBD2. Sample: peripheral blood. This receptor was identified in a woman aged 45 to 65 in a cohort sampled during active COVID-19. The CDR3 coding sequence is TGTGCCAGCAGTTACTCGGGGCTAGCGGGCCTATACAATGAGCAGTTCTTC. It encodes CASSYSGLAGLYNEQFF.